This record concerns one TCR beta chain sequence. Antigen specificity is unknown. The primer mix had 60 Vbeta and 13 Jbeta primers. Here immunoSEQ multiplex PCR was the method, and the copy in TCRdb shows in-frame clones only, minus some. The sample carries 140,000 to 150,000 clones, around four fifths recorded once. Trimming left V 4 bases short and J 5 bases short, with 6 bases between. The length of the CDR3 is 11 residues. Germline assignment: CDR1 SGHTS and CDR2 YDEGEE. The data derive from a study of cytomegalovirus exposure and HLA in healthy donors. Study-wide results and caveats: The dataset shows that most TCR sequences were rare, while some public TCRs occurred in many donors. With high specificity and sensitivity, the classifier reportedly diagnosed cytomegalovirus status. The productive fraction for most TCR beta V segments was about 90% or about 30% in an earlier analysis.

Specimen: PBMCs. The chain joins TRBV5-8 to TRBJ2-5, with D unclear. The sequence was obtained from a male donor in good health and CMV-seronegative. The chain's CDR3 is CASSPRETQYF. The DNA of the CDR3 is TGTGCCAGCAGCCCCAGGGAGACCCAGTACTTC.